This T cell receptor (beta chain) was profiled in a study of blood T cell repertoires in COVID-19. V lost 4 bases and J lost 5, with 18 bases in between. The germline gives CDR1 SGHKS, CDR2 YYEKEE (reference sequence). The CDR3 consists of 15 residues. Profiled with immunoSEQ multiplex PCR; TCRdb holds only in-frame clones, not every one. Altogether 130,000 or so clones are present, around 83% being singletons, with the ten largest covering roughly 8.7%. This chain connects TRBV5-5 to TRBJ2-5; possibly TRBD1 for D (5 bases). Specimen: peripheral blood. This sequence was found in a man in his thirties or forties with COVID-19, enrolled during active disease. CDR3 DNA: TGTGCCAGCAGCCCCAGCGTCCAGGGTAGGGAGACCCAGTACTTC. As protein: CASSPSVQGRETQYF.